The present TCR beta chain was sequenced within a study of beta chain features in type 1 diabetes. The CDR3 is 15 residues long. The germline CDR1 and CDR2 sequences are MDHEN and SYDVKM. V lost 7 bases to trimming and J lost 1 base; unmatched junction nucleotides: 8. A remark on this clone: Its antigen is currently unknown.

Since all of the isolated RNA was reverse transcribed, expressed TCRB transcripts were what got sequenced. The method was immunoSEQ multiplex PCR; TCRdb's version includes in-frame clones alone and lacks a portion of them. The data contain around 300,000 clones, about 15% of them singletons. Study-level findings and limits: When Type 1 diabetes patients were examined, their TCRB CDR3s proved moderately but significantly shorter in all four CD4+ subsets.

Sequenced input: naive CD4+ T cells from blood. This clonotype was sampled from a man younger than 35 with type 1 diabetes. The genes are TRBV28 and TRBJ2-3; 7 bases map to TRBD2. The CDR3 DNA reads TGTGCCAGCAAGGTGGGGGGAGGGGGCACAGATACGCAGTATTTT. This sequence encodes CASKVGGGGTDTQYF.